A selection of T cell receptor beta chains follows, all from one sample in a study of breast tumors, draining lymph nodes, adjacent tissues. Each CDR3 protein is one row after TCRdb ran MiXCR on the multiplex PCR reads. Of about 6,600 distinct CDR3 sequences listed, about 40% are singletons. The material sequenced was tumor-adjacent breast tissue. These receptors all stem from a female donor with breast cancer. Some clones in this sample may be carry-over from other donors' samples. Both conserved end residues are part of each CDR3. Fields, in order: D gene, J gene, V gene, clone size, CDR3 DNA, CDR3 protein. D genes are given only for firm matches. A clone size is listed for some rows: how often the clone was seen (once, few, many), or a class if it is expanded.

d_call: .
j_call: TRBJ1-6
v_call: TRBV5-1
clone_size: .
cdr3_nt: TGCGCCAGCAGCTCGGAGGAGGCTCGTAATTCACCCCTCCACTTT
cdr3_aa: CASSSEEARNSPLHF

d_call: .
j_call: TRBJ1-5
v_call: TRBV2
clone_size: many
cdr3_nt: TGTGCCAGTGCGGGGTTTGGGGGTGGCAATCAGCCCCAGCATTTT
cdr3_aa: CASAGFGGGNQPQHF

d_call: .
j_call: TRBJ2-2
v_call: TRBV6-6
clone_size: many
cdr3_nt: TGTGCCAGCAGTTACGGGAAGAACACCGGGGAGCTGTTTTTT
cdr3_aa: CASSYGKNTGELFF

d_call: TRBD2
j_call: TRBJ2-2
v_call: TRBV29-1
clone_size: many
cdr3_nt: TGCAGCGTTGAAGAAGCCCGGACTAGCGGGAGAGGTACCGGGGAGCTGTTTTTT
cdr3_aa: CSVEEARTSGRGTGELFF

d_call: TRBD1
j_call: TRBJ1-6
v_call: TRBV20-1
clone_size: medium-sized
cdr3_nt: TGCAGTGCAGGACAGGGGAACGATTCACCCCTCCACTTT
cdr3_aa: CSAGQGNDSPLHF

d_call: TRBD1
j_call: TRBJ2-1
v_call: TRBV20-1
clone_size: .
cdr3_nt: TGCAGTGCTACTGCGGGACAGGGGAGCAATGAGCAGTTCTTC
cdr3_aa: CSATAGQGSNEQFF

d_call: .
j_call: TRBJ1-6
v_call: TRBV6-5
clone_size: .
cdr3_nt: TGTGCCAGCAGTTCCTACAGGCGCCCGAATTCACCCCTCCACTTT
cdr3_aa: CASSSYRRPNSPLHF

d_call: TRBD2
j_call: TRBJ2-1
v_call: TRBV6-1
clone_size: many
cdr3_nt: TGTGCCAGCAGTGGGGTAGCGGGCTTATCCTACAATGAGCAGTTCTTC
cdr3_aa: CASSGVAGLSYNEQFF

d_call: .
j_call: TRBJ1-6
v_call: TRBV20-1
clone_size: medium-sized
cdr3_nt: TGCAGTGCTAGAGCGCAGGGGCGCGCAACAGGGTCACCCCTCCACTTT
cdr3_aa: CSARAQGRATGSPLHF

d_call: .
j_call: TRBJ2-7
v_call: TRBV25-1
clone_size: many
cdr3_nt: TGTGCCAGCAATAAGGAGGGGGGAGCCTACGAGCAGTACTTC
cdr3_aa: CASNKEGGAYEQYF

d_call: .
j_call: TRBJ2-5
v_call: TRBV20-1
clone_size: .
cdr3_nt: TGCAGTGCTAGAGATTCTAATCCGGGGCCGAGGGTAGAGACCCAGTACTTC
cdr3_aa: CSARDSNPGPRVETQYF

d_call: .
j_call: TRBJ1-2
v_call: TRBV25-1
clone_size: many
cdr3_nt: TGTGCCAGCAGTGAAAGGGGGGGCTATGGCTACACCTTC
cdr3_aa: CASSERGGYGYTF

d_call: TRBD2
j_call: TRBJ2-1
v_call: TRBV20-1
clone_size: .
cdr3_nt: TGCAGTGCTAGTCTCGCTTTGAGCGGGAGGCCCTCCAATGAGCAGTTCTTC
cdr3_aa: CSASLALSGRPSNEQFF